The present entry profiles one T cell receptor (beta chain) with its context. The antigen remains undetermined. The source of the sample is a study of beta chain features in type 1 diabetes. Study-wide background: The patient and healthy donor groups were comparable for age, gender and cell yields.

Study-wide results and limits: In every one of the four CD4+ subsets, TCRB CDR3s were moderately but significantly shorter in Type 1 diabetes patients. Unsettled here was the matter of whether HLA type influences TCRB rearrangement.

Via the markers CD45RO/CCR7/CD25/CD127/CD95/CD27, stem cell-like memory, regulatory, central memory and naive CD4+ cells were sorted. Populations isolated by sorting all had purity greater than 95%. The isolated RNA, all of it, was reverse transcribed, so expressed TCRB transcripts were what got sequenced. Clones were read by immunoSEQ multiplex PCR, and TCRdb kept only the in-frame ones, dropping some. The sample holds approximately 730,000 clones, over 10% seen once. Germline values: CDR1 GTSNPN, CDR2 SVGIG (reference sequence). With 2 bases removed from V and 7 bases from J, the gap between germline ends came to 12 bases. The length of the CDR3 is 13 residues.

The chain is built from TRBV30 and TRBJ2-1, with a tentative D call TRBD1 (6 bases). The sequence came from a man between 18 and 35 years old with type 1 diabetes. Sequenced: naive CD4+ T cells from blood. DNA for the CDR3: TGTGCCTGGAGTAGGGGGATTTCGAATGAGCAGTTCTTC. Its translation: CAWSRGISNEQFF.